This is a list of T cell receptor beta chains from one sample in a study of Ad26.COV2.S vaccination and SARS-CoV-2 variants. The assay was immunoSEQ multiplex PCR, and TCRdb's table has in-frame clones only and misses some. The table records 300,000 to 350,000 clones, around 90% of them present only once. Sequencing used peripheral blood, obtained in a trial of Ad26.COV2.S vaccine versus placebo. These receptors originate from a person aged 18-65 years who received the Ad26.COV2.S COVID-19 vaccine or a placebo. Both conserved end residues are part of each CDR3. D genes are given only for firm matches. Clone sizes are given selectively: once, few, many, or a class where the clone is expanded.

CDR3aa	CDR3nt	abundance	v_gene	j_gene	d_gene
CASVSGPGGEKLFF	TGTGCCAGCGTATCCGGGCCTGGGGGTGAAAAACTGTTTTTT	NA	TRBV25-1	TRBJ1-4	NA
CASSFNEQFF	TGTGCCAGCTCATTCAATGAGCAGTTCTTC	NA	TRBV28	TRBJ2-1	NA
CASSLELWRTSNTEAFF	TGTGCCAGCAGCTTAGAACTCTGGCGGACGTCGAACACTGAAGCTTTCTTT	NA	TRBV11-3	TRBJ1-1	NA
CASSSGKGGYTF	TGTGCCAGTAGTAGCGGGAAGGGAGGATACACCTTC	NA	TRBV19	TRBJ1-2	NA
CASGPGGANTEAFF	TGTGCTAGTGGTCCTGGGGGGGCGAACACTGAAGCTTTCTTT	NA	TRBV12-5	TRBJ1-1	NA
CAWYTDTQYF	TGTGCCTGGTACACAGATACGCAGTATTTT	NA	TRBV30	TRBJ2-3	NA
CASTVRTVTEAFF	TGTGCCAGCACCGTGAGGACGGTCACTGAAGCTTTCTTT	NA	TRBV12-3/TRBV12-4	TRBJ1-1	NA
CASSLLLAGEVTDTQYF	TGCGCCAGCAGCCTTTTACTAGCGGGGGAGGTGACAGATACGCAGTATTTT	NA	TRBV4-1	TRBJ2-3	TRBD2
CASSVANYGYTF	TGTGCCAGCAGTGTAGCTAACTATGGCTACACCTTC	few	TRBV25-1	TRBJ1-2	NA
CASSYHGAFSTEAFF	TGTGCCAGCAGCTACCACGGGGCGTTTTCGACTGAAGCTTTCTTT	NA	TRBV7-8	TRBJ1-1	NA
CASSIYSGRAGDEQFF	TGTGCCAGTAGTATTTACAGCGGGAGGGCTGGGGATGAGCAGTTCTTC	NA	TRBV19	TRBJ2-1	TRBD2
CASSELSKQYF	TGTGCCAGCAGTGAATTGAGTAAGCAGTACTTC	few	TRBV25-1	TRBJ2-7	NA
CASSQEGPGGFGYTF	TGCGCCAGCAGCCAAGAGGGGCCAGGGGGCTTTGGCTACACCTTC	NA	TRBV4-1	TRBJ1-2	TRBD1
CASSARQGSRGNTIYF	TGTGCCAGCAGCGCCCGACAGGGGTCGAGGGGAAACACCATATATTTT	NA	TRBV7-2	TRBJ1-3	TRBD1
CASSAGRRGNTEAFF	TGTGCCAGCAGCGCAGGTCGACGGGGGAACACTGAAGCTTTCTTT	NA	TRBV13	TRBJ1-1	NA
CATSDRGTGDTQYF	TGTGCCACCAGTGACCGAGGGACAGGGGATACGCAGTATTTT	NA	TRBV24-1	TRBJ2-3	TRBD1
CASSYFLASKYGYTF	TGTGCCAGCAGTTACTTCCTTGCCAGCAAGTATGGCTACACCTTC	few	TRBV6-5	TRBJ1-2	NA
CSAEGWETQYF	TGCAGTGCTGAGGGGTGGGAGACCCAGTACTTC	NA	TRBV20-1	TRBJ2-5	NA
CAWSVRTGSEQFF	TGTGCCTGGAGTGTAAGGACAGGGAGTGAGCAGTTCTTC	NA	TRBV30	TRBJ2-1	TRBD1
CASKGPRTDTQYF	TGTGCCAGCAAGGGCCCACGCACAGATACGCAGTATTTT	NA	TRBV7-2	TRBJ2-3	NA
CASSLGLMSEAFF	TGTGCCAGCAGCTTGGGGCTTATGTCTGAAGCTTTCTTT	NA	TRBV5-4	TRBJ1-1	NA
CASKVGGYPSGNTIYF	TGTGCCAGTAAAGTTGGGGGTTACCCCTCTGGAAACACCATATATTTT	NA	TRBV19	TRBJ1-3	NA
CASSQDAPNEQFF	TGTGCCAGCAGCCAAGACGCCCCCAATGAGCAGTTCTTC	NA	TRBV3-1/TRBV3-2	TRBJ2-1	NA
CASSLGGGSRNEQFF	TGTGCCAGCAGCTTAGGGGGCGGGAGTAGAAATGAGCAGTTCTTC	NA	TRBV7-9	TRBJ2-1	TRBD2
CASSLMVNTEAFF	TGTGCCAGCAGTTTAATGGTGAACACTGAAGCTTTCTTT	NA	TRBV12-3/TRBV12-4	TRBJ1-1	NA